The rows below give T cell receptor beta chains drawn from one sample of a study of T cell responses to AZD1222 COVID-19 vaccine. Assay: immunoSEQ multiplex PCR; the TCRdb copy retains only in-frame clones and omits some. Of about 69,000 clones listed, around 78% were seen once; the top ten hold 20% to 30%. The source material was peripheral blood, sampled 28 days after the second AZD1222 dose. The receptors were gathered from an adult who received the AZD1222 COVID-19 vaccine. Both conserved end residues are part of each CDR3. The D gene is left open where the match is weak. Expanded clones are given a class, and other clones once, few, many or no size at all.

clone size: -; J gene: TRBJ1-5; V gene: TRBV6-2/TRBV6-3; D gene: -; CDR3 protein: CASSYSADNQPQHF; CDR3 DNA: TGTGCCAGCAGTTACTCTGCCGACAATCAGCCCCAGCATTTT
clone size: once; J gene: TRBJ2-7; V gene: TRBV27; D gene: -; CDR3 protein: CASSSGGGAQYF; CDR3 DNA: TGTGCCAGCAGTTCCGGTGGGGGCGCGCAGTACTTC
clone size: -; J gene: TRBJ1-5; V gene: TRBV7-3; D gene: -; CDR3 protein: CASSLTGKEPQHF; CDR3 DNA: TGTGCCAGCAGCTTAACGGGAAAGGAGCCCCAGCATTTT
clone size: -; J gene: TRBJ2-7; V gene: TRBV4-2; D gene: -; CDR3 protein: CASSQGLVAGEQYF; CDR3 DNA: TGTGCCAGCAGCCAAGGATTGGTAGCTGGCGAGCAGTACTTC
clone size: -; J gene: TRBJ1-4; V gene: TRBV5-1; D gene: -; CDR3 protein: CASSLVGTNEKLFF; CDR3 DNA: TGCGCCAGCAGCTTGGTGGGAACTAATGAAAAACTGTTTTTT
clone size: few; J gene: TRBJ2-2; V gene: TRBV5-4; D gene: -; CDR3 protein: CASSSRATGELFF; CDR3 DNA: TGTGCCAGCAGCTCCCGGGCCACCGGGGAGCTGTTTTTT
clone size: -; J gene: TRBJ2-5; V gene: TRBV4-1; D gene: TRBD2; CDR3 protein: CASSLHPGLARETQYF; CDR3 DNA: TGCGCCAGCAGCCTTCATCCGGGACTAGCTAGAGAGACCCAGTACTTC
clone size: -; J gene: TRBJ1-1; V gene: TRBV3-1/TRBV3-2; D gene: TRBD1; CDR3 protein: CASSQEGGPPTEAFF; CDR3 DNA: TGTGCCAGCAGCCAAGAAGGGGGCCCTCCCACTGAAGCTTTCTTT
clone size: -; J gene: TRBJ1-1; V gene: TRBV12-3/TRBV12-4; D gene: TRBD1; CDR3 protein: CASGWDSLTEAFF; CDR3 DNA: TGTGCCAGCGGCTGGGACAGCCTCACTGAAGCTTTCTTT
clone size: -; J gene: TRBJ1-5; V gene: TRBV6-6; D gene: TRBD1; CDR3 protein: CASSRFRDRGGQPQHF; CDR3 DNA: TGTGCCAGCAGTCGCTTCCGGGACAGGGGCGGTCAGCCCCAGCATTTT
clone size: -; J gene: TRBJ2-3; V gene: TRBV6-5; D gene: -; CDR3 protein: CASSYSDTQYF; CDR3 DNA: TGTGCCAGCAGTTACTCAGATACGCAGTATTTT
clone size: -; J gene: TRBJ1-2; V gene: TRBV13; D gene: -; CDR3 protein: CASSLAQGSYGYTF; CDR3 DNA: TGTGCCAGCAGCTTAGCGCAGGGGTCCTATGGCTACACCTTC
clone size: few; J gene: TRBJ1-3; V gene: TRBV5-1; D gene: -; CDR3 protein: CASRDTPGNGNTIYF; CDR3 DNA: TGCGCCAGCAGGGACACCCCAGGGAATGGAAACACCATATATTTT
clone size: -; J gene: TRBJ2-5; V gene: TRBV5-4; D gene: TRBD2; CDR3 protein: CASSLEPAGGRRETQYF; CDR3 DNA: TGTGCCAGCAGCTTGGAGCCAGCGGGAGGGCGGCGGGAGACCCAGTACTTC
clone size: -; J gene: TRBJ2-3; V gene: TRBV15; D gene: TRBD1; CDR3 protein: CATSRDRDRIRDTQYF; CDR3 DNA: TGTGCCACCAGCAGAGATAGGGACAGGATCAGAGATACGCAGTATTTT
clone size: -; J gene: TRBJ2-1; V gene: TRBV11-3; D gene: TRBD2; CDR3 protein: CASSPHIGLAGDNEQFF; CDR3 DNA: TGTGCCAGCAGCCCGCATATTGGACTAGCGGGGGACAATGAGCAGTTCTTC
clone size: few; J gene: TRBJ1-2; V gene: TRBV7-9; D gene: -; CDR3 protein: CASSLARGGNYGYTF; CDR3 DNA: TGTGCCAGCAGCTTAGCGCGTGGCGGGAACTATGGCTACACCTTC
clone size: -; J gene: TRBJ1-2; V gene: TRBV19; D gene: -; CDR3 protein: CASSRGYGYTF; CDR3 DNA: TGTGCCAGTAGTAGGGGCTATGGCTACACCTTC
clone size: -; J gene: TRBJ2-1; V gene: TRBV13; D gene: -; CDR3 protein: CASSLSGRNNEQFF; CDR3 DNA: TGTGCCAGCAGCCTCAGCGGGCGCAACAATGAGCAGTTCTTC
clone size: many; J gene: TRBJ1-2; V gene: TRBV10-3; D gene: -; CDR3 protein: CAISEWSPAHYGYTF; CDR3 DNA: TGTGCCATCAGTGAGTGGTCACCTGCTCACTATGGCTACACCTTC
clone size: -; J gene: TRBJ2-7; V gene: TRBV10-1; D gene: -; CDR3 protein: CASSEYRGSSYEQYF; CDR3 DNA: TGCGCCAGCAGTGAGTACCGGGGGTCATCCTACGAGCAGTACTTC
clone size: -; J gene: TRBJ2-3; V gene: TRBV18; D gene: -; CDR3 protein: CASSPSQAQYF; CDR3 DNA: TGTGCCAGCTCACCTTCACAAGCGCAGTATTTT
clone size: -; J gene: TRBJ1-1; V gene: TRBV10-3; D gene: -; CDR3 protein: CAIRLAPGMVEAFF; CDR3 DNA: TGTGCCATCAGGTTGGCTCCGGGCATGGTTGAGGCTTTCTTT
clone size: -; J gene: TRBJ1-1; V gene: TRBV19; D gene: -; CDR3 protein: CASSRGRVNTEAFF; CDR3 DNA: TGTGCCAGTAGTAGGGGCAGGGTGAACACTGAAGCTTTCTTT
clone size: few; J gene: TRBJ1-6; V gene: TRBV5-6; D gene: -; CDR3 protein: CASSLGVPNSPLHF; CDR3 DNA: TGTGCCAGCAGCTTAGGGGTCCCCAATTCACCCCTCCACTTT
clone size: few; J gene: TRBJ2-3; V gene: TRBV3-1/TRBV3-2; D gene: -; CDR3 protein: CASSQDLGVTDTQYF; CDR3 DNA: TGTGCCAGCAGCCAAGATCTGGGGGTCACAGATACGCAGTATTTT
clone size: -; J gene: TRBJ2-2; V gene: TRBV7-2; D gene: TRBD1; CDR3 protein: CAGSLTGQKTGELFF; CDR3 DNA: TGTGCCGGCAGCTTAACGGGACAGAAGACCGGGGAGCTGTTTTTT
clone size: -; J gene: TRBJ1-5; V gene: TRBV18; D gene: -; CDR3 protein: CASSPVGMGNQPQHF; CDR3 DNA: TGTGCCAGCTCACCAGTCGGGATGGGCAATCAGCCCCAGCATTTT
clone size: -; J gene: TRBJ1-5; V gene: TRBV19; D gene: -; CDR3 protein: CASSPRGRGVSNQPQHF; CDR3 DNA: TGTGCCAGTAGTCCAAGGGGTCGGGGAGTTAGCAATCAGCCCCAGCATTTT
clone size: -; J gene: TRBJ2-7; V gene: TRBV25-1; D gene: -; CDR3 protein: CASSESGRWGYEQYF; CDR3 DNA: TGTGCCAGCAGTGAATCAGGCAGATGGGGCTACGAGCAGTACTTC
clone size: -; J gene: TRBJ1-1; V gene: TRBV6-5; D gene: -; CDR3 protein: CASSRTPGDTEAFF; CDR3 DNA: TGTGCCAGCAGTCGGACCCCCGGGGACACTGAAGCTTTCTTT
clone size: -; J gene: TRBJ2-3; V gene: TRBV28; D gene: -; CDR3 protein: CASSPPTGTDTQYF; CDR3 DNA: TGTGCCAGCAGTCCCCCGACAGGCACAGATACGCAGTATTTT
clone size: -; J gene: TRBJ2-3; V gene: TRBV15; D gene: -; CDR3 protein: CATSREGGVTDTQYF; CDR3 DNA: TGTGCCACCAGCAGAGAGGGTGGTGTCACAGATACGCAGTATTTT
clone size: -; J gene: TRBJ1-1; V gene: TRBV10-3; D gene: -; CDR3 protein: CAISESGKGSTEAFF; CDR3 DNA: TGTGCCATCAGTGAGTCAGGAAAGGGGAGTACTGAAGCTTTCTTT
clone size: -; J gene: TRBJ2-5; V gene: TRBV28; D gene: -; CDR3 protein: CASSSDGGQTQYF; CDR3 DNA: TGTGCCAGCAGCTCCGACGGCGGGCAGACCCAGTACTTC
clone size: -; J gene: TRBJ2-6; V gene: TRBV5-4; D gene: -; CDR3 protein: CASSLSSGANVLTF; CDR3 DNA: TGTGCCAGCAGCCTCTCGTCTGGGGCCAACGTCCTGACTTTC
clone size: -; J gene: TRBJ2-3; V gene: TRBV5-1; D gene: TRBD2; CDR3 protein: CASSLAGRGGPDTQYF; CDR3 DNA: TGCGCCAGCAGCTTGGCGGGGCGGGGGGGCCCAGATACGCAGTATTTT
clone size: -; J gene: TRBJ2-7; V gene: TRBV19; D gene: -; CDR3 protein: CASKAASSYEQYF; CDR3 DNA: TGTGCCAGTAAGGCTGCGAGCTCCTACGAGCAGTACTTC